Presented here are 18 T cell receptor beta chains from one specimen sequenced in a study of beta chain features in type 1 diabetes. Study-wide results and limits: People with Type 1 diabetes carried modestly yet significantly shorter TCRB CDR3s in all four CD4+ subsets.

Reverse transcription of all isolated RNA meant that expressed TCRB transcripts were sequenced. Clones were sequenced by immunoSEQ multiplex PCR, and TCRdb holds only the in-frame ones, with some missing. The repertoire holds some 45,000 clones, with approximately 72% as singletons. No antigen is known for these receptors. The sequenced sample consisted of Tregs from blood. All receptors derive from a woman aged 18-30 years with type 1 diabetes.

This clone has more than one count but fewer than ten. J is TRBJ2-1 and V is TRBV6-5, with 7 positions matching TRBD1. The CDR3 has 12 residues. V shed 9 bases, J shed 4 bases, and the junction held 3 bases outside the gene matches. CDR1 is MNHEY, CDR2 SVGAGI, per germline. The CDR3 loop is CASGTVYNEQFF. Here the CDR3 DNA reads TGTGCCAGTGGGACAGTATACAATGAGCAGTTCTTC.

The V gene is TRBV7-9, the J gene TRBJ1-5; D gene unclear. V lost 5 bases and J lost 3, with 8 bases in between. Germline V CDR1 and CDR2: SEHNR, FQNEAQ (reference sequence). This CDR3 is 13 amino acids long. This CDR3 is CASSHNNNQPQHF. The CDR3 DNA reads as TGTGCCAGCAGCCACAACAACAATCAGCCCCAGCATTTT.

The rearrangement uses TRBV18 and TRBJ2-7; unclear D gene. Deletions cut 0 bases from V and 0 bases from J, with 9 bases between. The CDR3 totals 15 residues. Germline V CDR1 and CDR2: KGHSH, LQKENI. CDR3 protein: CASSPPAGTSYEQYF. CDR3 DNA sequence: TGTGCCAGCTCACCACCGGCAGGTACCTCCTACGAGCAGTACTTC.

The chain couples TRBV6-6 to TRBJ1-6, with D possibly matching TRBD1 (5 bases). Trimming left V 7 bases short and J 7 bases short, with 14 bases between. The CDR3 runs 14 residues. Germline CDR1 is MNHNY and CDR2 is SVGAGI (reference sequence). The CDR3: CASTLQGPNSPLHF. As DNA, the CDR3 is TGTGCCAGCACCCTCCAGGGTCCCAATTCACCCCTCCACTTT.

This clone was seen more than once but under ten times. This chain joins TRBV6-5 and TRBJ2-1; tentatively, D is TRBD2 (7 bases). In germline, CDR1 is MNHEY, CDR2 SVGAGI. The CDR3 contains 15 residues. Trimming took 2 bases from V and 8 from J, leaving 16 bases between them. The CDR3 protein is CASSYDGGPAYEQFF. DNA for the CDR3: TGTGCCAGCAGTTACGACGGGGGGCCCGCCTATGAGCAGTTCTTC.

The chain combines TRBV7-9 with TRBJ1-1; D gene ambiguous. The ends were cut back, 5 bases at V and 2 bases at J, with 6 bases in the middle. CDR3 size: 12 residues. Germline V gene data show CDR1 as SEHNR and CDR2 as FQNEAQ (reference sequence). CDR3 protein: CASSLTNTEAFF. In DNA, the CDR3 is TGTGCCAGCAGCCTCACAAACACTGAAGCTTTCTTT.

The V gene is TRBV5-1, the J gene TRBJ2-1; 9 bases match TRBD2. With 0 bases clipped from V and 3 bases from J, the junction kept 4 bases outside the gene matches. The CDR3 length is 16 residues. Looked up from germline, CDR1 is SGHRS and CDR2 is YFSETQ. Here the CDR3 DNA reads TGCGCCAGCAGCTTGGTGCCGACTAGCGGCTACAATGAGCAGTTCTTC. It codes for CASSLVPTSGYNEQFF.

The CDR3 bases are TGTGCCAGCAGTTTGCGTCGGGGCACAGATACGCAGTATTTT. Its protein product is CASSLRRGTDTQYF. The chain combines TRBV27 with TRBJ2-3, with no clear D. The V end lost 3 bases, the J end lost 1 base, and 8 bases lay between the germline ends. This CDR3 spans 14 amino acids. Germline V gives CDR1 MNHEY, CDR2 SMNVEV (reference sequence).

The chain employs TRBV18 and TRBJ2-7, with TRBD2 as a possible D gene (5 bases). Germline V gives CDR1 KGHSH, CDR2 LQKENI. V was cut by 1 base and J by 5 bases, with 9 bases left in between. The CDR3 is made up of 13 amino acids. This CDR3 is CASSPQGGHEQYF. The DNA of the CDR3 is TGTGCCAGCTCACCACAGGGCGGGCACGAGCAGTACTTC.

The CDR3 is CASSLLRTSGSTDTQYF. The DNA for the CDR3 is TGTGCCAGCAGTTTACTCCGGACTAGCGGGAGTACAGATACGCAGTATTTT. V gene TRBV28 combines with J gene TRBJ2-3; 13 positions agree with TRBD2. The CDR3 is 17 residues long. Unmatched junction bases numbered 5, after V lost 2 bases and J lost 3 bases. Germline CDR1 is MDHEN and CDR2 is SYDVKM.

The V call is TRBV7-2, the J call TRBJ2-1; D unclear. Germline CDR1 SGHTA, CDR2 FQGNSA. CDR3 length equals 13 residues. Between the trimmed V and J ends, which lost 0 bases and 9 bases, there was a span of 9 bases. The CDR3 sequence is CASSLARSSEQFF. CDR3 in DNA: TGTGCCAGCAGCTTAGCGCGAAGTTCTGAGCAGTTCTTC.

The chain joins TRBV2 to TRBJ2-3; D perhaps matches TRBD2 (6 bases). The CDR3 loop spans 15 amino acids. Per the germline V gene, CDR1 is SNHLY and CDR2 is FYNNEI. V was pared by 6 bases and J by 2 bases, with 15 bases between. CDR3 loop: CASSLGLYFTDTQYF. CDR3 DNA sequence: TGTGCCAGCAGCCTAGGACTATATTTCACAGATACGCAGTATTTT.

CDR3 residues: CASSSHLAGPGELFF. The CDR3 region has the DNA TGTGCCAGCAGCTCTCACCTAGCGGGACCCGGGGAGCTGTTTTTT. The chain is built from TRBV7-2 and TRBJ2-2; 9 bases align to TRBD2. Germline V gene sequence: CDR1 SGHTA, CDR2 FQGNSA. The J segment lost 6 bases and the V segment lost 4 bases, leaving 6 bases of the junction unmatched. The CDR3 sequence is 15 residues long. The full variable domain, its missing parts supplied by reference TRBV7-2 and TRBJ2-2, is GAGVSQSPSNKVTEKGKDVELRCDPISGHTALYWYRQSLGQGLEFLIYFQGNSAPDKSGLPSDRFSAERTGGSVSTLTIQRTQQEDSAVYLCASSSHLAGPGELFFGEGSRLTVL.

This clone has only a few counts. J is TRBJ2-7 and V is TRBV7-2; 9 nucleotides line up with TRBD2. Trimming at V came to 3 bases and at J to 10 bases, leaving 10 bases not matched to a gene. The CDR3 runs to 14 residues. Looked up from germline, CDR1 is SGHTA and CDR2 is FQGNSA. The CDR3 sequence is CASSFGLAGTPQYF. The CDR3 DNA follows: TGTGCCAGCAGCTTCGGGCTAGCGGGGACCCCTCAGTACTTC. The full variable domain, with the rest looked up from reference TRBV7-2 and TRBJ2-7, is GAGVSQSPSNKVTEKGKDVELRCDPISGHTALYWYRQSLGQGLEFLIYFQGNSAPDKSGLPSDRFSAERTGGSVSTLTIQRTQQEDSAVYLCASSFGLAGTPQYFGPGTRLTVT.

V usage is TRBV7-2 and J usage is TRBJ2-7; 10 bases are shared with TRBD2. The length of the CDR3 is 16 residues. Germline assignment: CDR1 SGHTA and CDR2 FQGNSA. V lost 5 bases to trimming and J lost 4 bases; unmatched junction nucleotides: 11. As DNA, the CDR3 is TGTGCCAGCAGCCATACCGGGACTAGCGTCTGGTACGAGCAGTACTTC. It translates to CASSHTGTSVWYEQYF.

The rearrangement links TRBV18 to TRBJ1-1; 7 positions agree with TRBD1. Germline V CDR1 and CDR2: KGHSH, LQKENI. This CDR3 region has 14 residues. V shed 1 base and J 4 bases; nucleotides not matched to a gene: 3. The CDR3 region is CASSPQGAPTEAFF. The CDR3 nucleotides read TGTGCCAGCTCACCACAGGGGGCGCCCACTGAAGCTTTCTTT.

In this sample, this clone turned up a few times. CDR3 loop: CASSIMTGSNQPQHF. CDR3 bases: TGTGCCAGCAGCATCATGACAGGTAGCAATCAGCCCCAGCATTTT. The chain uses TRBV7-2 and TRBJ1-5, with TRBD1 as a possible D gene (6 bases). With 5 bases removed from V and 0 bases from J, the gap between germline ends came to 11 bases. Germline assignment: CDR1 SGHTA and CDR2 FQGNSA. The CDR3 is 15 residues long.

This rearrangement joins TRBV30 to TRBJ1-1, with D tentatively TRBD1 (6 bases). The V gene's germline CDR1 is GTSNPN and CDR2 SVGIG (reference sequence). CDR3 size: 14 residues. Trimming removed 0 bases at V and 14 bases at J, with 22 bases between. CDR3 region: CAWSVQQGPHMVFF. The CDR3, as DNA: TGTGCCTGGAGTGTACAGCAGGGGCCCCACATGGTCTTCTTT.